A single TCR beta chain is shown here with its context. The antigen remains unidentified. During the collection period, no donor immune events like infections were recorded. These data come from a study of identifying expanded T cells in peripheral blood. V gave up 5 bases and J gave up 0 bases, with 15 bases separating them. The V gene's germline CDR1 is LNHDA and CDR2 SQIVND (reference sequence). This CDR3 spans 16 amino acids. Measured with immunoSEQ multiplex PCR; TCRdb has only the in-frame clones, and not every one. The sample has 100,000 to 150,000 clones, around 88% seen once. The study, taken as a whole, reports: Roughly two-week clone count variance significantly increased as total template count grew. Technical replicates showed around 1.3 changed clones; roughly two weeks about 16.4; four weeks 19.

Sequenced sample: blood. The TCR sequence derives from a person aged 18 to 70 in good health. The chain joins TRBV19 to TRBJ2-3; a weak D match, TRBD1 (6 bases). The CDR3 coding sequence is TGTGCCAGTAGTGGACGACAGGAGAGTAGCACAGATACGCAGTATTTT. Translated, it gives CASSGRQESSTDTQYF.